This T cell receptor beta chain was identified in a study of T cells expressing NK-cell markers. Study-wide background: It was from sorted CD3+CD56+NKG2C+, CD3+CD56+NKG2C- and CD3+CD56-NKG2C+ T cells that TCR beta repertoires came. Study-wide results and caveats: The HCMV specificity of the expanded NKG2C+ T cell clones stayed unresolved.

Template switching by 5'RACE with UMIs generated the TCR beta cDNA. No DNA is given; TCRdb re-called the 5' RACE reads and lists each CDR3 protein once. The sample features some 110,000 distinct CDR3 sequences, with about 18% in its top ten. To note about this clonotype: What it binds is unknown.

This CDR3 comprises 13 residues. Sequencing was carried out using blood T cells: a sorted CD56 or NKG2C T cell subset, CD4+ or CD8+ T cells, or bulk PBMC T cells (not recorded which). The source is a woman between 18 and 69 years old in good health. The genes are TRBV12-3 or TRBV12-4 and TRBJ2-1; the D gene TCRdb calls, TRBD1, cannot be checked with no DNA. The CDR3 reads CAAGASIYNEQFF.